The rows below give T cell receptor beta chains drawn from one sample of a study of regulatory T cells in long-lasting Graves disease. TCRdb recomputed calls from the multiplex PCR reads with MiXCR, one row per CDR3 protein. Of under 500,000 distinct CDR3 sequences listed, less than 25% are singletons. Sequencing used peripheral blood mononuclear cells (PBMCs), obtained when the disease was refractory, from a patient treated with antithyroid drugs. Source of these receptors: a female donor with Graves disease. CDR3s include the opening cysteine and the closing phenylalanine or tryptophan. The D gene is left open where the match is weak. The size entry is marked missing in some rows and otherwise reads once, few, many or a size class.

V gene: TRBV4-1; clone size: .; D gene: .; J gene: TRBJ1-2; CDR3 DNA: TGCGCCAGCAGGGGTGGGGTCTATGGCTACACCTTC; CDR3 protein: CASRGGVYGYTF
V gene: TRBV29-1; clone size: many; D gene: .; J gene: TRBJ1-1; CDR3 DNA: TGCAGCGGACATTTCGACACTGAAGCTTTCTTT; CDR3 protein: CSGHFDTEAFF
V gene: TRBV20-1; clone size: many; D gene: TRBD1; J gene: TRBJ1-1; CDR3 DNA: TGCAGTGCTAGAGCAGAGGGGGCGGGGGACACTGAAGCTTTCTTT; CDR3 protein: CSARAEGAGDTEAFF
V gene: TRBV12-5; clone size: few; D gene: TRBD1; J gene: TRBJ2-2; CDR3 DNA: TGTGCTAGTGGTTTCGTCGCAGGGGGCGCGGGGAACACCGGGGAGCTGTTTTTT; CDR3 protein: CASGFVAGGAGNTGELFF
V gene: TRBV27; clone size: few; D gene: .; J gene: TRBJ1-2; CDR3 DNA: TGTGCCAGCAGTTCCCTTACAGGATATGGCTACACCTTC; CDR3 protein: CASSSLTGYGYTF
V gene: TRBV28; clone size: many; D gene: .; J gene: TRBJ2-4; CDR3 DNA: TGTGCCAGCAGATCAGGGTTAGCCAAAAACATTCAGTACTTC; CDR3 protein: CASRSGLAKNIQYF
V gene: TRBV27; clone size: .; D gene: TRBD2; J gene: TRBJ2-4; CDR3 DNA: TGTGCCAGCAGTTTCCCACTAGCGGGGGGATTAGCCAAAAACATTCAGTACTTC; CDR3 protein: CASSFPLAGGLAKNIQYF
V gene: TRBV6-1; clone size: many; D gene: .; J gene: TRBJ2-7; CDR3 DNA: TGTGCCAGCATGAGCAGCACACTCGAGCAGTACTTC; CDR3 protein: CASMSSTLEQYF
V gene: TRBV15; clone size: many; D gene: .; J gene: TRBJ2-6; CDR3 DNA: TGTGCCACCAGCAGAGATGTGGCTCGAGGATCTGGGGCCAACGTCCTGACTTTC; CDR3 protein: CATSRDVARGSGANVLTF
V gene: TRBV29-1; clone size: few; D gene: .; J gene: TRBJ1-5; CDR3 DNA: TGCAGCGTTGCGGGGGGCGGGTTTACATCCCAGCATTTT; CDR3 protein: CSVAGGGFTSQHF
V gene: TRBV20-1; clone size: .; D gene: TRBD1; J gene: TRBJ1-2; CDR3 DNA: TGCAGTGCTAGGATACAGGGGGACTATGGCTACACCTTC; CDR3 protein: CSARIQGDYGYTF
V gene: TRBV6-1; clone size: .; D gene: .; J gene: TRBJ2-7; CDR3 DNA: TGTGCCAGCAGTGAGAGGGCAGACTACGAGCAGTACTTC; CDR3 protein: CASSERADYEQYF
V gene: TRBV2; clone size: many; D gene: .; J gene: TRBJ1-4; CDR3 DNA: TGTGCCAGCAGTGATGGGCTTAGCAATGAAAAACTGTTTTTT; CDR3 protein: CASSDGLSNEKLFF
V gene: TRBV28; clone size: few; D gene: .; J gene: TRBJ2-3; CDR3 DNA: TGTGCCACCTCGTGGGATCGGGCCACAGATACGCAGTATTTT; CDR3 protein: CATSWDRATDTQYF
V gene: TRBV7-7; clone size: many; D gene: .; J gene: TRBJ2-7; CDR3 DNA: TGTGCTAGCAGCTCGGGACGGCCGAGCTCCTACGAGCAGTACTTC; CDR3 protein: CASSSGRPSSYEQYF
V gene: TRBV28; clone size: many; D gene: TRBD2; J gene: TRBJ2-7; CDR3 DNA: TGTGCCAGCAGTTATCCGTCAGGGCTAGCGGGAGCGAGTGAGCAGTACTTC; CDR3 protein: CASSYPSGLAGASEQYF
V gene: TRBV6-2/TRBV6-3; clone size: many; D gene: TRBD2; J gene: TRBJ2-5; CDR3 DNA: TGTGCCAGCAGTGAAGTACCGGGACTAGCGGGCGAGAGGTCAGAGACCCAGTACTTC; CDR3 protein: CASSEVPGLAGERSETQYF
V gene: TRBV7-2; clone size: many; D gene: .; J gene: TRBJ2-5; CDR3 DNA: TGTGCCAGCACTAAAAGGGCCAGCAGGGCGGAGACCCAGTACTTC; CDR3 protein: CASTKRASRAETQYF
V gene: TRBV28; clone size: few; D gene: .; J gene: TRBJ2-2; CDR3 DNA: TGTGCCAGCACCACTCCAGGAAGGTATTCCGGGGAGCTGTTTTTT; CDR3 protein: CASTTPGRYSGELFF
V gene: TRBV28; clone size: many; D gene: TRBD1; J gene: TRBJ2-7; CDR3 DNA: TGTGCCAGCAGTTCGTTACGAGGGACAGGGGGCTCCTACGAGCAGTACTTC; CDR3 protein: CASSSLRGTGGSYEQYF
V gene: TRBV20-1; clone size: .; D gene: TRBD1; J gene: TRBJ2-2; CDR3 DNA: TGCAGTGCTAGGCAGGGGGCGGCGAACACCGGGGAGCTGTTTTTT; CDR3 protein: CSARQGAANTGELFF
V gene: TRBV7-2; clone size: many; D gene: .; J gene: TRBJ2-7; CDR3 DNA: TGTGCCAGCAGCTTAGACGGGGGGCATGTCGGGTACGAGCAGTACTTC; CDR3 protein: CASSLDGGHVGYEQYF
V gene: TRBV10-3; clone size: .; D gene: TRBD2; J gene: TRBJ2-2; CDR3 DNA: TGTGCCATCAGTGGGAATAGCGGGCTTACGAACACCGGGGAGCTGTTTTTT; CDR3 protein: CAISGNSGLTNTGELFF
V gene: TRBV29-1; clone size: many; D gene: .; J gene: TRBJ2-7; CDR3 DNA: TGCAGCGTCGCCTGGGTCGACTACGAGCAGTACTTC; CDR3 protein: CSVAWVDYEQYF
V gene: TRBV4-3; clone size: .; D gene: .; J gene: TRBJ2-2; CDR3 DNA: TGCGCCAGCAGCCAAGTGGGGTCCGGGGGTAGAACCGGGGAGCTGTTTTTT; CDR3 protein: CASSQVGSGGRTGELFF
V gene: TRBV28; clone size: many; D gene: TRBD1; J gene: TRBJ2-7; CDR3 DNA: TGTGCCAGCAGTGACAGGGGGCAGCGAGAGCAGTACTTC; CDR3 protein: CASSDRGQREQYF
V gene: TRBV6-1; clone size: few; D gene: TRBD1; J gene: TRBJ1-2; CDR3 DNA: TGTGCCAGCAGTGAAGGGACCGGGACAGGGATCTATGGCTACACCTTC; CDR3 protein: CASSEGTGTGIYGYTF
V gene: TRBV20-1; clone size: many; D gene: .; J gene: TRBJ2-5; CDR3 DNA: TGCAGTGCTAGCCCACTAGGGCCGGAGACCCAGTACTTC; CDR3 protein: CSASPLGPETQYF
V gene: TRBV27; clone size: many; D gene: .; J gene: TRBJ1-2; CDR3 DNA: TGTGCCAGCAGTGCCTGGGGGGTCGGGGGCTACACCTTC; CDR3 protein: CASSAWGVGGYTF
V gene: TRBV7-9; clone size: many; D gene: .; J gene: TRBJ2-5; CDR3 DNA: TGTGCCAGCAGCTTCGAACACCAAGAGACCCAGTACTTC; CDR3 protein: CASSFEHQETQYF
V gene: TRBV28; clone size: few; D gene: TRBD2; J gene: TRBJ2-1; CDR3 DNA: TGTGCCAGCAGTTTACTGATTACTAGCGGGAGTGGAAATGAGCAGTTCTTC; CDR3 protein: CASSLLITSGSGNEQFF
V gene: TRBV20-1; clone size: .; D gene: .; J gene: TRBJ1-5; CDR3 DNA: TGCAGTGCTGTTGGGGGGAATCAGCCCCAGCATTTT; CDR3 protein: CSAVGGNQPQHF
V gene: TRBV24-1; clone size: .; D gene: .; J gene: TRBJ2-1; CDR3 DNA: TGTGCCACCAGTGCCCGGACCATGTCAAATGAGCAGTTCTTC; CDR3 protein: CATSARTMSNEQFF
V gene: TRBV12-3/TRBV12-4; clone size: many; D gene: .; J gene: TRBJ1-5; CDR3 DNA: TGTGCCAGCACCCTTAGGGTATCCAATCAGCCCCAGCATTTT; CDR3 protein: CASTLRVSNQPQHF
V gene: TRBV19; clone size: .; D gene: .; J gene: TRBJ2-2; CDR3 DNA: TGTGCCAGTGAAGGACAGTCCAACACCGGGGAGCTGTTTTTT; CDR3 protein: CASEGQSNTGELFF
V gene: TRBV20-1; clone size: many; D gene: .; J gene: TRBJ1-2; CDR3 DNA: TGCAGTGCAACAACGGACACCGGTCGATATGGCTACACCTTC; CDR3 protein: CSATTDTGRYGYTF
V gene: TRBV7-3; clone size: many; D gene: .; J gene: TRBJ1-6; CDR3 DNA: TGTGCCAGCAGCTTAACGAGGCGGATCTATAATTCACCCCTCCACTTT; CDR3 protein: CASSLTRRIYNSPLHF
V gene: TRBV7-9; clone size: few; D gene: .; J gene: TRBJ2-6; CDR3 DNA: TGTGCCAGCAGCTTAAATAGGGCTGGGGCCAACGTCCTGACTTTC; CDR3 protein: CASSLNRAGANVLTF
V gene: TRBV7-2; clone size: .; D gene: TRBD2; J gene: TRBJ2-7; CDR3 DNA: TGTGCCAGCAGCTTAGCCCAGGGACTAGCCAACGAGCAGTACTTC; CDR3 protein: CASSLAQGLANEQYF
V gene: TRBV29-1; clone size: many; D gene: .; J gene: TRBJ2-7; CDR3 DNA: TGCAGCGCCGGGCTGAGCCTTGGCGAGCAGTACTTC; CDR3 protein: CSAGLSLGEQYF